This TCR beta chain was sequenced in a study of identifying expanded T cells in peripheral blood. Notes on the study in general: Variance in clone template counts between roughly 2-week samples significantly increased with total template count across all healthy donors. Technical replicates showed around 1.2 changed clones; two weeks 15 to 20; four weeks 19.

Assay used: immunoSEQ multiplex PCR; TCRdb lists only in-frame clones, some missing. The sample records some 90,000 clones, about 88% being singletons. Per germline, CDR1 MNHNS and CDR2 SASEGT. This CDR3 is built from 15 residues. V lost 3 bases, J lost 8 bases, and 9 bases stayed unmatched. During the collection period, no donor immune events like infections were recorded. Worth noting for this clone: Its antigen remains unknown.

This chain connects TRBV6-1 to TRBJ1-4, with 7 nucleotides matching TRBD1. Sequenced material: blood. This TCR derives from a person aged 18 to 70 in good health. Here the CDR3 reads CASSDPSRGSEKLFF. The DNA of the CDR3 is TGTGCCAGCAGTGATCCGTCCAGGGGGAGCGAAAAACTGTTTTTT.